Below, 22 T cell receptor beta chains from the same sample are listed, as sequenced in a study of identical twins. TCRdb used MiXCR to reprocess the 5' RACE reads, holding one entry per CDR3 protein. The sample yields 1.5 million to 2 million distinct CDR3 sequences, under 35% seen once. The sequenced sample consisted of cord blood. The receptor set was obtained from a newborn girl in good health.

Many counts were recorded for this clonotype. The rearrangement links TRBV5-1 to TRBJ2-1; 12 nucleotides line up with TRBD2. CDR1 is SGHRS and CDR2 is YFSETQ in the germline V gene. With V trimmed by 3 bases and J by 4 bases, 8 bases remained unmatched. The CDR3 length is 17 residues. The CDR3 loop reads CASSSRLAGAGYNEQFF. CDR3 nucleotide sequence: TGCGCCAGCAGCTCCAGACTAGCGGGGGCCGGATACAATGAGCAGTTCTTC.

The CDR3 loop reads CAGKKRLAGELNTQYF. The CDR3 region has the DNA TGCGCCGGCAAAAAACGACTAGCGGGGGAGCTGAATACGCAGTATTTT. The genes are TRBV5-1 and TRBJ2-3; 12 nucleotides match TRBD2. Per the germline V gene, CDR1 is SGHRS and CDR2 is YFSETQ. The CDR3 is 16 residues long. V shed 10 bases and J 7 bases; nucleotides not matched to a gene: 16.

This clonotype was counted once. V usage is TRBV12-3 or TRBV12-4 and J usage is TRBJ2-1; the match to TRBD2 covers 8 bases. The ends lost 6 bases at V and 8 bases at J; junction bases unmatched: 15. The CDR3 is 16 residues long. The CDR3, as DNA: TGTGCCAGCAGAGCCCTGGGCGGGAGGACCAGTGATGAGCAGTTCTTC. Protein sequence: CASRALGGRTSDEQFF.

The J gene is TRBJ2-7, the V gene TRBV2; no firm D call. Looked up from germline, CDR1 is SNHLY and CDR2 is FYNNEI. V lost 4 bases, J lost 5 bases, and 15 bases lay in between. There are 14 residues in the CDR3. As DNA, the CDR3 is TGTGCCAGCAGTGTTATGATGGGTATGGACGAGCAGTACTTC. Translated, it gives CASSVMMGMDEQYF.

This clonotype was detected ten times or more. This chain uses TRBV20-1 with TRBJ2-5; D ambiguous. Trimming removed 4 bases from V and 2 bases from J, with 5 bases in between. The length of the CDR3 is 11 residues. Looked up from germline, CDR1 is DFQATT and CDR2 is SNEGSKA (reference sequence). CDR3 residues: CSATIQETQYF. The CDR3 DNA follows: TGCAGTGCTACCATTCAAGAGACCCAGTACTTC.

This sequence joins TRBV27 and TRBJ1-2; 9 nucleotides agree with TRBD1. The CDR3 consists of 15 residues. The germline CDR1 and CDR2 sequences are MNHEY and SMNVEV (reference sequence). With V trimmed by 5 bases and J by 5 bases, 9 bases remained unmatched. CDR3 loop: CASSPRTGEAYGYTF. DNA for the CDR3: TGTGCCAGCAGTCCCCGGACAGGGGAGGCTTATGGCTACACCTTC.

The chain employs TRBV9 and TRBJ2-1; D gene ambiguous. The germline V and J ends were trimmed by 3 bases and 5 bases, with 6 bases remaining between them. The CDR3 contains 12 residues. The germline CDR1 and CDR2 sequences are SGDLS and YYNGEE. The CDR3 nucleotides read TGTGCCAGCAGCGCCTCTGACAATGAGCAGTTCTTC. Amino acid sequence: CASSASDNEQFF.

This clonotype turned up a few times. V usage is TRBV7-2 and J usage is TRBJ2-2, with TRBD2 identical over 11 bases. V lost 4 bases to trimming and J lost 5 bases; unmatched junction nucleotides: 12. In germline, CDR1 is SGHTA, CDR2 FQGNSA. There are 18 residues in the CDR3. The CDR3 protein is CASSSEGGLAVITGELFF. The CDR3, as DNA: TGTGCCAGCAGCTCCGAGGGGGGACTAGCGGTAATAACCGGGGAGCTGTTTTTT.

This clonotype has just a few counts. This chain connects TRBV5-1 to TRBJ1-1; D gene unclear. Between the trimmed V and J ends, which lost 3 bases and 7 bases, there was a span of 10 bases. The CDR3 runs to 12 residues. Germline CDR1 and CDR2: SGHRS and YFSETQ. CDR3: CASSSRTDEAFF. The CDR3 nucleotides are TGCGCCAGCAGCTCCCGGACGGATGAAGCTTTCTTT.

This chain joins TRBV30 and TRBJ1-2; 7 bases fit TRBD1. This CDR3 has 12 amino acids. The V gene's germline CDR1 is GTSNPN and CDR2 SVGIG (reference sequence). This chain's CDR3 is CACSTGDYGYTF. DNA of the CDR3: TGTGCGTGCTCTACAGGGGACTATGGCTACACCTTC. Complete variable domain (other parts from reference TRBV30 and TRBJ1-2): SQTIHQWPATLVQPVGSPLSLECTVEGTSNPNLYWYRQAAGRGLQLLFYSVGIGQISSEVPQNLSASRPQDRQFILSSKKLLLSDSGFYLCACSTGDYGYTFGSGTRLTVV.

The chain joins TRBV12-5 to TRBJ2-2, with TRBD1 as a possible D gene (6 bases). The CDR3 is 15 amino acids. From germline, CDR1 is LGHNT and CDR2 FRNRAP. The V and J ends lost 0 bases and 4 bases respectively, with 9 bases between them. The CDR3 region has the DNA TGTGCTAGTGGTTTGGTACAGGGATTCACCGGGGAGCTGTTTTTT. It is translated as CASGLVQGFTGELFF.

The CDR3 region is CASTFSRVLVGGYTF. Here the CDR3 DNA reads TGCGCCAGCACATTCTCCAGGGTGCTAGTCGGTGGCTACACCTTC. J is TRBJ1-2 and V is TRBV10-1; D may be TRBD1 (5 bases). The V end was cut by 7 bases, the J end by 7 bases, with 22 bases between. The CDR3 is 15 residues long. CDR1 WNHNN and CDR2 SYGVQD come from the germline V gene (reference sequence).

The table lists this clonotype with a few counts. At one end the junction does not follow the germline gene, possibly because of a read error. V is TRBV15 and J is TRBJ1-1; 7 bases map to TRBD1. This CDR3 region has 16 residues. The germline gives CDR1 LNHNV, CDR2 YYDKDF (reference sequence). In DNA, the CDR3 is TGTGCCACCCGCAGAGGGTGGTTACAGGGGAACGCTGAAGCTTTCTTT. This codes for CATRRGWLQGNAEAFF.

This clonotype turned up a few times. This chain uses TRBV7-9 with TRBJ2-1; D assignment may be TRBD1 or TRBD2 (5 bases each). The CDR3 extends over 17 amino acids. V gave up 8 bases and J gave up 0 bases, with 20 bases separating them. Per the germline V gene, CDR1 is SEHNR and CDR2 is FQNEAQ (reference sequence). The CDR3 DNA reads TGTGCCAGCGTCTTTGGGGCGAGGGGCCCCTCCTACAATGAGCAGTTCTTC. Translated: CASVFGARGPSYNEQFF.

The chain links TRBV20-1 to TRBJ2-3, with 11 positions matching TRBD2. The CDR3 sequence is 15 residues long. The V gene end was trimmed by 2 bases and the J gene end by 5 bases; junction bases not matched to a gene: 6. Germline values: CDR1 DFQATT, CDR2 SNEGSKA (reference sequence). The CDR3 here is CSARISGRARDTQYF. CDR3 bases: TGCAGTGCTAGAATTAGCGGGAGGGCAAGAGATACGCAGTATTTT.

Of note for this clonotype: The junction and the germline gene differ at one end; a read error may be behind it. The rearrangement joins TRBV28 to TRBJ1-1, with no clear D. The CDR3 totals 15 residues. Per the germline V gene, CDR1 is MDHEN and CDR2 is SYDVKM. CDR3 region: CASSLRTVMNTGAFF. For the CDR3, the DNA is TGTGCCAGCAGCCTGCGGACTGTTATGAACACTGGAGCTTTCTTT.

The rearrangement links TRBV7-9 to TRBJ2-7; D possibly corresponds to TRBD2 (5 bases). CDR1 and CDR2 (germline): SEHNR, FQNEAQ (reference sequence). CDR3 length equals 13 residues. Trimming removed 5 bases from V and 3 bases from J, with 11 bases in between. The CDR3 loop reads CASSTRTHYEQYF. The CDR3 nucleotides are TGTGCCAGCAGCACCCGGACTCACTACGAGCAGTACTTC. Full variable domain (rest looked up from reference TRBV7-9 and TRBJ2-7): DTGVSQNPRHKITKRGQNVTFRCDPISEHNRLYWYRQTLGQGPEFLTYFQNEAQLEKSRLLSDRFSAERPKGSFSTLEIQRTEQGDSAMYLCASSTRTHYEQYFGPGTRLTVT.

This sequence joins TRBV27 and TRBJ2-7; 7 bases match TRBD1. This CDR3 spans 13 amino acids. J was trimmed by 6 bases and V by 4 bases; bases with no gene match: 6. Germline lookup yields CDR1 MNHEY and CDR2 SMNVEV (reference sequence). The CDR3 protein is CASSSYRQGEQYF. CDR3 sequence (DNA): TGTGCCAGCAGTTCATACCGACAGGGCGAGCAGTACTTC.

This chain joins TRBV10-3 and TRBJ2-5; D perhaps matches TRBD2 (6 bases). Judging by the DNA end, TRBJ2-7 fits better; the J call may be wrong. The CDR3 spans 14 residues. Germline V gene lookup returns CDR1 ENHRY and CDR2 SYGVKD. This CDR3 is CAISSLPGGYEQYF. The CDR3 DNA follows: TGTGCCATCAGCTCGTTACCCGGGGGCTACGAGCAGTACTTC.

CDR3 amino acids: CASSIGQEQYF. The DNA of the CDR3 is TGTGCCAGTAGTATCGGCCAGGAGCAGTACTTC. The gene calls are TRBV19 and TRBJ2-5; no reliable D call. The CDR3 is made up of 11 amino acids. Trimming pared 3 bases from V and 11 bases from J, leaving 10 bases between. Per germline, CDR1 LNHDA and CDR2 SQIVND (reference sequence).

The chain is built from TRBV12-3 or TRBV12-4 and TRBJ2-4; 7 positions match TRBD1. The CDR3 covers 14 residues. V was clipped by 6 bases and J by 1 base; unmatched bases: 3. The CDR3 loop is CASREDRAKNIQYF. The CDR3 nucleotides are TGTGCCAGCAGAGAGGACAGGGCCAAAAACATTCAGTACTTC.

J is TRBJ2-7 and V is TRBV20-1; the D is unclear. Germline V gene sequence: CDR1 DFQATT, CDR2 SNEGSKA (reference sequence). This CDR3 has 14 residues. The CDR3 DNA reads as TGCAGGGTTGACGGCGCAAGACTCTCCTACGAGCAGTACTTC. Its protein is CRVDGARLSYEQYF.